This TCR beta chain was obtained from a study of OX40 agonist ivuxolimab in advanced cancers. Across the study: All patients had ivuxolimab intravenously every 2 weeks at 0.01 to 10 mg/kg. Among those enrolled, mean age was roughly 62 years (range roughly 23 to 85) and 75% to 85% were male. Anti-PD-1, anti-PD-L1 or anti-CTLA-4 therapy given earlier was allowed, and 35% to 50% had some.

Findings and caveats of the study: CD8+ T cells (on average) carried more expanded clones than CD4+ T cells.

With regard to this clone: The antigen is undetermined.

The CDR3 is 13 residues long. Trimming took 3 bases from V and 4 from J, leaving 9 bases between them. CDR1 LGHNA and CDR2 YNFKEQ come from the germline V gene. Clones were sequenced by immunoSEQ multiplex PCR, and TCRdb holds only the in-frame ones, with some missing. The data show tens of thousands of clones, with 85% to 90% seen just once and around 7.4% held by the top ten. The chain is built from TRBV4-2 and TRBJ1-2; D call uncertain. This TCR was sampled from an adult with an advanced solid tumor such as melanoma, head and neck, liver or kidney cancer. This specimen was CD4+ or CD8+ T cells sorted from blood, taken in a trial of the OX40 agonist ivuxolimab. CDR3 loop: CASSHTDLYGYTF. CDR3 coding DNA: TGTGCCAGCAGCCACACAGATCTCTATGGCTACACCTTC.